The clone carrying this T cell receptor (beta chain) was counted only a few times. As yet, its antigen is unknown. From germline, CDR1 is SEHNR and CDR2 FQNEAQ (reference sequence). The CDR3 extends over 14 amino acids. V lost 8 bases and J lost 2, with 15 bases in between. The sample originates from a study of molecular identifiers for immune sequencing clone quantification. The study's findings and limits: Whereas naive cells kept under 1% of molecules in clones above 20 RNA copies, such clones held over 97% in effectors.

Each CDR3 protein gets one entry after TCRdb re-called the PCR reads with MiXCR. The top ten hold around 0.77% of the sample, which has roughly 90,000 distinct CDR3 sequences, roughly 23% seen once. This receptor was obtained from a human donor in good health. Some libraries in this study had Jurkat cell RNA spiked in. This chain links TRBV7-9 with TRBJ1-1, with D perhaps TRBD1 (5 bases). Sequencing used naive CD8+ T cells from blood, with Jurkat cell RNA spiked in. Subset here: FACS-sorted CD8+CD4-CCR7+CD45RA+ naive T cells. CDR3 loop: CASGSQDRNTEAFF. For the CDR3, the DNA is TGTGCCAGCGGATCACAGGATCGAAACACTGAAGCTTTCTTT.